A selection of T cell receptor beta chains follows, all from one sample in a study of human thymus T cells. Data came from immunoSEQ multiplex PCR; TCRdb stores just in-frame clones and leaves some out. The sample lists about 130,000 clones, around 94% occurring once. The specimen sequenced was thymus tissue. All receptors come from a boy younger than two with a congenital heart defect but otherwise immunologically healthy. Both conserved end residues are part of each CDR3. The D gene is left open where the match is weak. The size field is filled for only some rows; it gives once, few, many or a size class.

.	TRBV7-2	TRBJ2-3	.	CASSPRDPLDPDTQYF	TGTGCCAGCAGCCCCCGGGACCCCTTAGACCCAGATACGCAGTATTTT
TRBD1	TRBV12-5	TRBJ2-2	.	CASGLVQGAKTGELFF	TGTGCTAGTGGTTTGGTACAGGGGGCGAAGACCGGGGAGCTGTTTTTT
.	TRBV28	TRBJ2-2	.	CASSLQPNTGELFF	TGTGCCAGCAGTCTGCAGCCCAACACCGGGGAGCTGTTTTTT
TRBD2	TRBV11-2	TRBJ2-4	once	CASSFSPTSGGLGNIQYF	TGTGCCAGCAGCTTTAGCCCCACTAGCGGGGGACTCGGAAACATTCAGTACTTC
.	TRBV6-1	TRBJ1-1	.	CASSEVIGTPRNTEAFF	TGTGCCAGCAGTGAAGTGATCGGGACTCCTCGGAACACTGAAGCTTTCTTT
.	TRBV28	TRBJ1-2	.	CASKSTGPLYGYTF	TGTGCCAGCAAAAGCACCGGGCCGTTATATGGCTACACCTTC
.	TRBV7-3	TRBJ2-5	.	CASSLSRVSKETQYF	TGTGCCAGCAGCTTATCGCGGGTTTCCAAAGAGACCCAGTACTTC
.	TRBV14	TRBJ2-5	.	CASSQDAREETQYF	TGTGCCAGCAGCCAAGATGCCAGGGAAGAGACCCAGTACTTC
.	TRBV14	TRBJ2-5	.	CASSPSRVPEDETQYF	TGTGCCAGCAGCCCTTCCCGGGTCCCCGAGGACGAGACCCAGTACTTC
.	TRBV6-6	TRBJ1-2	.	CASGILPGNYGYTF	TGTGCCAGCGGTATCCTTCCGGGGAACTATGGCTACACCTTC
.	TRBV27	TRBJ1-3	.	CASSLGPGTYGNTIYF	TGTGCCAGCAGTTTAGGTCCAGGAACCTACGGAAACACCATATATTTT
.	TRBV18	TRBJ1-2	.	CASSPSTGPPPEGYTF	TGTGCCAGCTCACCCTCAACAGGGCCCCCACCGGAAGGCTACACCTTC
.	TRBV4-3	TRBJ2-3	.	CASSHAPEGVDTQYF	TGCGCCAGCAGCCACGCCCCGGAAGGTGTGGATACGCAGTATTTT
TRBD2	TRBV7-2	TRBJ2-3	.	CASSLAGTGVENTQYF	TGTGCCAGCAGCCTAGCGGGAACAGGGGTGGAAAATACGCAGTATTTT
.	TRBV7-3	TRBJ2-3	.	CASSWRQDRPADTQYF	TGTGCCAGCAGTTGGAGGCAGGACAGACCCGCGGATACGCAGTATTTT
TRBD2	TRBV4-3	TRBJ2-7	.	CASSQDGTSGTKYEQYF	TGCGCCAGCAGCCAAGATGGGACTAGCGGGACGAAATACGAGCAGTACTTC
.	TRBV13	TRBJ1-3	.	CASSLRGSRDTIYF	TGTGCCAGCAGCTTAAGAGGGAGCCGAGACACCATATATTTT
.	TRBV27	TRBJ1-3	.	CASSFGPGLTNTIYF	TGTGCCAGCAGTTTTGGTCCGGGTCTAACAAACACCATATATTTT
.	TRBV29-1	TRBJ1-1	.	CSVLLQGTNTEAFF	TGCAGCGTTCTTCTACAGGGAACGAACACTGAAGCTTTCTTT
.	TRBV20-1	TRBJ2-7	.	CSGGRGSGQYF	TGCAGTGGGGGGAGGGGGAGCGGGCAGTACTTC
TRBD2	TRBV6-5	TRBJ2-3	.	CASRGVLAYTDTQYF	TGTGCCAGCAGAGGAGTACTAGCGTACACAGATACGCAGTATTTT
TRBD1	TRBV28	TRBJ1-5	once	CAGGGQGFPSNQPQHF	TGTGCCGGAGGAGGACAGGGTTTTCCCTCTAATCAGCCCCAGCATTTT
TRBD1	TRBV30	TRBJ1-3	once	CAWSIDRGERNTIYF	TGTGCCTGGAGTATCGACAGGGGAGAGAGAAACACCATATATTTT